The source of this TCR beta chain is a study of T cell changes during pregnancy in multiple sclerosis. The count of this clone is one. Germline loops: CDR1 ENHRY, CDR2 SYGVKD. The CDR3 is made up of 16 amino acids. The junction had 12 bases not matched to a gene; V was cut back by 7 bases and J by 3 bases. Clones were read by immunoSEQ multiplex PCR, and TCRdb kept only the in-frame ones, dropping some. The sample shows under 80,000 clones, about 92% of them seen only once. The sequence was obtained from a female donor with multiple sclerosis, enrolled in a pregnancy study. V and J are TRBV10-3 and TRBJ2-7, with 10 bases fitting TRBD1. Sequencing used peripheral blood, obtained before pregnancy. CDR3 nucleotides: TGTGCCATCATGAGAAACCTAGGACAGGGGGGCTACGAGCAGTACTTC. Translation gives CAIMRNLGQGGYEQYF.